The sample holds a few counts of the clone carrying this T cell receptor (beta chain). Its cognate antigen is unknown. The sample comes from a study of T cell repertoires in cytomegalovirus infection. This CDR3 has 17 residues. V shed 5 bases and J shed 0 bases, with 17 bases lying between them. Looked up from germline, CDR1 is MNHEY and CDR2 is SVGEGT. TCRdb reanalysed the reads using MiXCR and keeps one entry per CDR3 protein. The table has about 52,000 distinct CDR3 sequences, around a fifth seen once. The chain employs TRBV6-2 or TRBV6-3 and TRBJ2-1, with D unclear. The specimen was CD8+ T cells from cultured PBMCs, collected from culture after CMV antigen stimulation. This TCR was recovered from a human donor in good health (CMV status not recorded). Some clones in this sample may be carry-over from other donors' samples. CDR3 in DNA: TGTGCCAGCAGTGGCCCGTATGGGCATCGCTCCTACAATGAGCAGTTCTTC. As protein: CASSGPYGHRSYNEQFF.